Shown below are 28 T cell receptor beta chains from a single sample sequenced in a study of technical replicates of blood from a few donors. Assay: immunoSEQ multiplex PCR; the TCRdb copy retains only in-frame clones and omits some. Here the sample spans about 70,000 clones, 98% being singletons. The specimen sequenced was T cells isolated from PBMCs. These receptor sequences come from a human donor in good health.

The gene calls are TRBV9 and TRBJ2-5; 8 bases match TRBD2. V was pared by 6 bases and J by 2 bases, with 12 bases of the junction left unmatched. In germline, CDR1 is SGDLS, CDR2 YYNGEE. The CDR3 extends over 16 amino acids. The CDR3 protein is CASTVAGGPPQETQYF. CDR3 DNA: TGTGCCAGCACGGTGGCGGGGGGACCTCCTCAAGAGACCCAGTACTTC.

The V and J genes are TRBV19 and TRBJ2-5, with a tentative D call TRBD1 (6 bases). The CDR3 is 18 amino acids. Looked up from germline, CDR1 is LNHDA and CDR2 is SQIVND (reference sequence). Trimming removed 3 bases at V and 3 bases at J, with 23 bases between. CDR3 in DNA: TGTGCCAGTAGTATCTGGTCGGGTTGGGCGGACAGCAAAGAGACCCAGTACTTC. Amino acids: CASSIWSGWADSKETQYF.

V and J are TRBV4-2 and TRBJ2-3; 12 bases fit TRBD2. Germline lookup yields CDR1 LGHNA and CDR2 YNFKEQ. Germline trimming cut 3 bases from V and 3 bases from J; bases unmatched to any gene: 4. This CDR3 comprises 16 residues. The CDR3 sequence: CASSQLAGGDTDTQYF. DNA of the CDR3: TGTGCCAGCAGCCAGCTAGCGGGAGGGGATACAGATACGCAGTATTTT.

In its sample, this clone was seen a few times. V and J are TRBV30 and TRBJ1-1; 9 nucleotides agree with TRBD1. The CDR3 is made up of 12 amino acids. Germline V gene sequence: CDR1 GTSNPN, CDR2 SVGIG (reference sequence). The V segment lost 0 bases and the J segment 8 bases; nucleotides outside the gene matches: 1. DNA for the CDR3: TGTGCCTGGAGTGTACAGGGGGCGGAAGCTTTCTTT. Its translation is CAWSVQGAEAFF.

V usage is TRBV27 and J usage is TRBJ1-1; D is uncertain. Trimming took 8 bases from V and 5 from J, leaving 18 bases between them. CDR1 and CDR2 (germline): MNHEY, SMNVEV (reference sequence). The CDR3 has 14 amino acids. CDR3 loop: CASRISGVATEAFF. CDR3 sequence (DNA): TGTGCCAGCCGTATATCCGGGGTGGCAACTGAAGCTTTCTTT.

This chain joins TRBV10-3 and TRBJ1-4; 12 nucleotides match TRBD1. There are 16 residues in the CDR3. V was pared by 2 bases and J by 6 bases, with 4 bases of the junction left unmatched. Germline V gene lookup returns CDR1 ENHRY and CDR2 SYGVKD. Here the CDR3 DNA reads TGTGCCATCAGTGAGCCGGGACAGGGGGCGGATGAAAAACTGTTTTTT. It specifies CAISEPGQGADEKLFF.

This rearrangement joins TRBV5-1 to TRBJ2-7; 9 bases align to TRBD2. The CDR3 covers 15 residues. The germline V gene has CDR1 SGHRS and CDR2 YFSETQ. Unmatched junction bases numbered 10, after V lost 4 bases and J lost 5 bases. For the CDR3, the DNA is TGCGCCAGCAGCCTGGAGGGCGGGAGGGGAAACGAGCAGTACTTC. It is translated as CASSLEGGRGNEQYF.

J is TRBJ2-1 and V is TRBV11-3; TRBD2 matches at 11 bases. The germline V gene encodes CDR1 SGHNT and CDR2 YENEEA. With V trimmed by 6 bases and J by 0 bases, 4 bases remained unmatched. The CDR3 is made up of 16 amino acids. CDR3 in DNA: TGTGCCAGCAGACAAACTAGCGGGAGCTCCTACAATGAGCAGTTCTTC. It encodes CASRQTSGSSYNEQFF. Combining the CDR3 with reference TRBV11-3 and TRBJ2-1 gives the whole variable domain EAGVVQSPRYKIIEKKQPVAFWCNPISGHNTLYWYLQNLGQGPELLIRYENEEAVDDSQLPKDRFSAERLKGVDSTLKIQPAELGDSAVYLCASRQTSGSSYNEQFFGPGTRLTVL.

The chain links TRBV4-3 to TRBJ2-3; D not resolved. CDR1 and CDR2 (germline): LGHNA, YSLEER. There are 13 residues in the CDR3. V lost 5 bases and J lost 4, with 10 bases in between. DNA for the CDR3: TGCGCCAGCAGCTCCCGTGAGGCAGATACGCAGTATTTT. Protein product: CASSSREADTQYF.

In the case of this clone: A junction end diverges from the germline sequence, so it may reflect a read error. The chain couples TRBV30 to TRBJ1-2; TRBD1 is a possible D gene (6 bases). CDR1 and CDR2 (germline): GTSNPN, SVGIG (reference sequence). This CDR3 is 12 amino acids long. The CDR3 nucleotides read TGTGCCTGGATGCCAGGGGAAGGGATGCGATTCTTC. Its translation: CAWMPGEGMRFF. Based on the CDR3 plus reference TRBV30 and TRBJ1-2, the full variable domain is SQTIHQWPATLVQPVGSPLSLECTVEGTSNPNLYWYRQAAGRGLQLLFYSVGIGQISSEVPQNLSASRPQDRQFILSSKKLLLSDSGFYLCAWMPGEGMRFFGSGTRLTVV.

V and J are TRBV10-3 and TRBJ1-2; a possible D gene is TRBD1 (5 bases). This CDR3 contains 14 residues. CDR1 and CDR2 from the germline V gene are ENHRY and SYGVKD. V lost 2 bases, J lost 4 bases, and 11 bases lay in between. Written as DNA, the CDR3 is TGTGCCATCAGTGAGCCGCGACAGCCCTATGGCTACACCTTC. As protein: CAISEPRQPYGYTF.

In its sample, this clone was seen once. The sample contains more than one DNA sequence encoding this CDR3. The V and J genes are TRBV7-2 and TRBJ1-2, with TRBD1 matching over 7 bases. Per germline, CDR1 SGHTA and CDR2 FQGNSA. The CDR3 is made up of 12 amino acids. J was trimmed by 5 bases and V by 3 bases; bases with no gene match: 0. The CDR3 here is CASSLTGYGYTF. For the CDR3, the DNA is TGTGCCAGCAGCTTGACAGGGTATGGCTACACCTTC.

This clone appeared a single time. DNA of the CDR3: TGTGCCTGGGGGCAGGGTGAAGGTGAAAAACTGTTTTTT. Its translation is CAWGQGEGEKLFF. This chain connects TRBV30 to TRBJ1-4, with a possible D match to TRBD1 (5 bases). This CDR3 has 13 amino acids. Germline V gene data show CDR1 as GTSNPN and CDR2 as SVGIG (reference sequence). Deletions cut 5 bases from V and 7 bases from J, with 14 bases between.

The V gene is TRBV4-2, the J gene TRBJ1-4; D is undetermined. V was trimmed by 4 bases and J by 3 bases, leaving 12 bases between them. Per germline, CDR1 LGHNA and CDR2 YNFKEQ. The CDR3 runs 15 residues. DNA of the CDR3: TGTGCCAGCAGCCGAGAGACTTCACCTAATGAAAAACTGTTTTTT. It codes for CASSRETSPNEKLFF.

The CDR3 DNA sequence: TGTGCCAGCAGTGAACTAGCGGGAGGGCCAGATACGCAGTATTTT. This sequence encodes CASSELAGGPDTQYF. The J gene is TRBJ2-3, the V gene TRBV6-1, with 12 bases lining up with TRBD2. Germline lookup yields CDR1 MNHNS and CDR2 SASEGT. The CDR3 covers 15 residues. Unmatched junction bases numbered 1, after V lost 2 bases and J lost 4 bases.

The rearrangement uses TRBV5-4 and TRBJ1-3; 7 positions match TRBD1. The germline V gene has CDR1 SGHNT and CDR2 YYREEE (reference sequence). The CDR3 extends over 14 amino acids. J lost 0 bases, V lost 4 bases, and 1 base had no gene match. CDR3 coding DNA: TGTGCCAGCAGCCGGGACAGCTCTGGAAACACCATATATTTT. Residues: CASSRDSSGNTIYF.

The rearrangement uses TRBV9 and TRBJ2-1; D gene ambiguous. The CDR3 totals 17 residues. Germline V gene sequence: CDR1 SGDLS, CDR2 YYNGEE. Between the trimmed V and J ends, which lost 1 base and 0 bases, there was a span of 14 bases. CDR3 in amino acids: CASSVTPLLSSYNEQFF. The CDR3 nucleotides are TGTGCCAGCAGCGTAACCCCCCTTCTCAGCTCCTACAATGAGCAGTTCTTC. Full variable domain (missing parts from reference TRBV9 and TRBJ2-1): DSGVTQTPKHLITATGQRVTLRCSPRSGDLSVYWYQQSLDQGLQFLIQYYNGEERAKGNILERFSAQQFPDLHSELNLSSLELGDSALYFCASSVTPLLSSYNEQFFGPGTRLTVL.

The genes are TRBV9 and TRBJ2-7; TRBD2 is a possible D gene (6 bases). Deletions cut 3 bases from V and 2 bases from J, with 18 bases between. Germline V gene lookup returns CDR1 SGDLS and CDR2 YYNGEE. This CDR3 has 16 amino acids. The CDR3 here is CASSEAPTGLAYEQYF. The CDR3 bases are TGTGCCAGCAGCGAGGCACCTACGGGACTTGCCTACGAGCAGTACTTC. Drawing the rest from reference TRBV9 and TRBJ2-7, the complete variable domain is DSGVTQTPKHLITATGQRVTLRCSPRSGDLSVYWYQQSLDQGLQFLIQYYNGEERAKGNILERFSAQQFPDLHSELNLSSLELGDSALYFCASSEAPTGLAYEQYFGPGTRLTVT.

This chain joins TRBV5-5 and TRBJ1-1; TRBD1 aligns across 8 bases. Germline V CDR1 and CDR2: SGHKS, YYEKEE (reference sequence). This CDR3 spans 15 amino acids. Trimming at V came to 4 bases and at J to 1 base, leaving 6 bases not matched to a gene. The CDR3 coding sequence is TGTGCCAGCAGCAAGAAGACAGGGGAGAACACTGAAGCTTTCTTT. This translates into CASSKKTGENTEAFF.

The CDR3 coding sequence is TGTGCCAGCAGTTTATCCAGGGGGGTCGAGACCCAGTACTTC. Residues: CASSLSRGVETQYF. V is TRBV28 and J is TRBJ2-5; TRBD1 might be the D (7 bases). Trimming removed 1 base at V and 5 bases at J, with 11 bases between. The CDR3 sequence is 14 residues long. Germline CDR1 MDHEN, CDR2 SYDVKM.

This clone has only one observation. This chain connects TRBV29-1 to TRBJ2-7; 8 nucleotides line up with TRBD1. Germline V gene sequence: CDR1 SQVTM, CDR2 ANQGSEA. The CDR3 has 13 amino acids. V trimming: 4 bases; J trimming: 7 bases; junction bases outside the gene matches: 9. CDR3 residues: CSVAGQGRMEQYF. CDR3 bases: TGCAGCGTTGCTGGACAGGGTCGGATGGAGCAGTACTTC.

The V gene is TRBV6-5, the J gene TRBJ2-3; D is uncertain. V lost 0 bases, J lost 3 bases, and 7 bases lay in between. Per germline, CDR1 MNHEY and CDR2 SVGAGI. This CDR3 has 14 residues. The CDR3 nucleotides read TGTGCCAGCAGTTACTCGATGACTACAGATACGCAGTATTTT. Protein sequence: CASSYSMTTDTQYF.

The CDR3: CASSVDSPYEQYF. CDR3 DNA sequence: TGTGCCAGCAGTGTGGACAGTCCCTACGAGCAGTACTTC. The chain couples TRBV6-1 to TRBJ2-7, with D perhaps matching TRBD1 (6 bases). Trimming left V 4 bases short and J 2 bases short, with 9 bases between. In germline, CDR1 is MNHNS, CDR2 SASEGT. CDR3 size: 13 residues.

This chain connects TRBV4-2 to TRBJ1-1; a possible D gene is TRBD1 (6 bases). The germline V gene has CDR1 LGHNA and CDR2 YNFKEQ. Trimming cost V 4 bases and J 7 bases, with 16 bases left between them. The CDR3 is made up of 14 amino acids. CDR3: CASSRDTPGGEAFF. The CDR3 DNA reads as TGTGCCAGCAGCCGGGACACCCCGGGGGGTGAAGCTTTCTTT.

V and J are TRBV19 and TRBJ2-1; 8 positions agree with TRBD1. Germline CDR1 is LNHDA and CDR2 is SQIVND (reference sequence). The CDR3 consists of 17 residues. J was trimmed by 2 bases and V by 5 bases; bases with no gene match: 11. CDR3 region: CASSSSGGVFTYNEQFF. The DNA of the CDR3 is TGTGCCAGTAGTTCCTCAGGGGGCGTCTTTACCTACAATGAGCAGTTCTTC.

This rearrangement joins TRBV4-1 to TRBJ2-7, with D uncertain. Germline V lookup: CDR1 MGHRA, CDR2 YSYEKL. This CDR3 comprises 13 residues. Trimming cost V 1 base and J 6 bases, with 10 bases left between them. The CDR3: CASSQGLRIEQYF. The CDR3 DNA follows: TGCGCCAGCAGCCAAGGACTCCGTATCGAGCAGTACTTC.

This chain uses TRBV4-2 with TRBJ2-3; D uncertain. The V gene lost 4 bases and the J gene lost 0 bases, with 8 bases spanning the gap. Germline CDR1 LGHNA, CDR2 YNFKEQ. CDR3 length equals 14 residues. The CDR3 loop is CASSPLFSTDTQYF. CDR3 nucleotides: TGTGCCAGCAGCCCTCTATTTAGCACAGATACGCAGTATTTT.

As DNA, the CDR3 is TGCGCCAGCACCGGACAGGGGGCTGAAAAACTGTTTTTT. Its translation is CASTGQGAEKLFF. The chain carries TRBV5-1 and TRBJ1-4; 11 nucleotides agree with TRBD1. V lost 6 bases to trimming and J lost 7 bases; unmatched junction nucleotides: 2. This CDR3 has 13 residues. From germline, CDR1 is SGHRS and CDR2 YFSETQ.